These T cell receptor beta chains were read from a single sample in a study of blood T cell repertoires in COVID-19. The assay was immunoSEQ multiplex PCR, and TCRdb's table has in-frame clones only and misses some. The table lists about 180,000 clones, 85% to 95% of them singletons, with 0.5% to 0.55% in the top ten. The sample consisted of peripheral blood. The receptors shown here come from a man aged 50 or older with acute or convalescent COVID-19. Both conserved end residues are part of each CDR3. Each record gives: CDR3 DNA, CDR3 protein, clone size, V gene, J gene, D gene. The D gene is left open where the match is weak. Size is omitted from some rows. Given values are once, few, many or a class for expanded clones.

CDR3nt: TGCGCCAGCAGCCAAGCGTTGACAGCACAGACCCAGTACTTC
CDR3aa: CASSQALTAQTQYF
abundance: -
v_gene: TRBV4-1
j_gene: TRBJ2-5
d_gene: -

CDR3nt: TGTGCCAGCAGCCAAGATCCCGACGGGAGGCGCTACACCTTC
CDR3aa: CASSQDPDGRRYTF
abundance: -
v_gene: TRBV3-1/TRBV3-2
j_gene: TRBJ1-2
d_gene: -

CDR3nt: TGTGCCAGCAGTTACTCGACTACGGGCTTAGGGGAGCAGTACTTC
CDR3aa: CASSYSTTGLGEQYF
abundance: -
v_gene: TRBV6-2/TRBV6-3
j_gene: TRBJ2-7
d_gene: -

CDR3nt: TGCGCCAGCAGCCCCGGGACTACCTCCTACGAGCAGTACTTC
CDR3aa: CASSPGTTSYEQYF
abundance: -
v_gene: TRBV5-1
j_gene: TRBJ2-7
d_gene: TRBD2

CDR3nt: TGCGCCAGCAGCGGGGGTGGGAGGGCGTCCTACGAGCAGTACTTC
CDR3aa: CASSGGGRASYEQYF
abundance: -
v_gene: TRBV5-1
j_gene: TRBJ2-7
d_gene: TRBD2

CDR3nt: TGTGCCAGCAGTTTAAAGCCGGACAGCAAGACAAACACTGAAGCTTTCTTT
CDR3aa: CASSLKPDSKTNTEAFF
abundance: -
v_gene: TRBV27
j_gene: TRBJ1-1
d_gene: -

CDR3nt: TGCGCCAGCAGCCAAGAGCCGCTCGGGACTAGCGGGAGGGGTAATGAGCAGTTCTTC
CDR3aa: CASSQEPLGTSGRGNEQFF
abundance: once
v_gene: TRBV4-1
j_gene: TRBJ2-1
d_gene: TRBD2

CDR3nt: TGTGCCAGCAGTGAGGCTAGCGGGTCCTACAATGAGCAGTTCTTC
CDR3aa: CASSEASGSYNEQFF
abundance: -
v_gene: TRBV6-1
j_gene: TRBJ2-1
d_gene: TRBD2

CDR3nt: TGTGCCAGCAGTGAAGCGCGTATTAATTCACCCCTCCACTTT
CDR3aa: CASSEARINSPLHF
abundance: -
v_gene: TRBV2
j_gene: TRBJ1-6
d_gene: -

CDR3nt: TGTGCCAGCAGCGCGGACAGGGTGGGGGGCACTGAAGCTTTCTTT
CDR3aa: CASSADRVGGTEAFF
abundance: -
v_gene: TRBV9
j_gene: TRBJ1-1
d_gene: TRBD1

CDR3nt: TGTGCCAACAGAACACGGCCAACTAGACGGGGCACAGATACGCAGTATTTT
CDR3aa: CANRTRPTRRGTDTQYF
abundance: -
v_gene: TRBV12-1
j_gene: TRBJ2-3
d_gene: -

CDR3nt: TGTGCCAGCATTACTAGCGGGGTTTACAATGAGCAGTTCTTC
CDR3aa: CASITSGVYNEQFF
abundance: -
v_gene: TRBV28
j_gene: TRBJ2-1
d_gene: TRBD2

CDR3nt: TGTGCCAGCAGCTCGACAGTTAACTATGGCTACACCTTC
CDR3aa: CASSSTVNYGYTF
abundance: once
v_gene: TRBV11-2
j_gene: TRBJ1-2
d_gene: -

CDR3nt: TGTGCCACCAGTGGCGGAGGGGTTGGACAGCCCCAGCATTTT
CDR3aa: CATSGGGVGQPQHF
abundance: -
v_gene: TRBV24-1
j_gene: TRBJ1-5
d_gene: -

CDR3nt: TGTGCCAGCAGCTTGATAGAGGGCCCCTACAATGAGCAGTTCTTC
CDR3aa: CASSLIEGPYNEQFF
abundance: -
v_gene: TRBV5-6
j_gene: TRBJ2-1
d_gene: -

CDR3nt: TGTGCCAGCAGCGAACAGTACAATGAGCAGTTCTTC
CDR3aa: CASSEQYNEQFF
abundance: -
v_gene: TRBV2
j_gene: TRBJ2-1
d_gene: -

CDR3nt: TGTGCCAGCAGTTTAGCGGGGGGACTCACAGATACGCAGTATTTT
CDR3aa: CASSLAGGLTDTQYF
abundance: -
v_gene: TRBV27
j_gene: TRBJ2-3
d_gene: TRBD2

CDR3nt: TGTGCCCACGGACAGGGACTTGGCTATGGCTACACCTTC
CDR3aa: CAHGQGLGYGYTF
abundance: -
v_gene: TRBV28
j_gene: TRBJ1-2
d_gene: TRBD1

CDR3nt: TGTGCCAGCAGCCCCCAAAAAACTGGAAACACCATATATTTT
CDR3aa: CASSPQKTGNTIYF
abundance: -
v_gene: TRBV11-2
j_gene: TRBJ1-3
d_gene: -

CDR3nt: TGTGCCAGCAGTTTAGGGGGGGCAGGTAACGCCTACGAGCAGTACTTC
CDR3aa: CASSLGGAGNAYEQYF
abundance: -
v_gene: TRBV28
j_gene: TRBJ2-7
d_gene: -

CDR3nt: TGTGCCAGCAGCTTGGGTAGCGGGAAGTACAATGAGCAGTTCTTC
CDR3aa: CASSLGSGKYNEQFF
abundance: once
v_gene: TRBV5-6
j_gene: TRBJ2-1
d_gene: TRBD2

CDR3nt: TGTGCCAGCAGCTTTGGCCGCTGGCAGTCTGGGGCCAACGTCCTGACTTTC
CDR3aa: CASSFGRWQSGANVLTF
abundance: -
v_gene: TRBV5-8
j_gene: TRBJ2-6
d_gene: -

CDR3nt: TGTGCCAGCAGTTTCGGTAGAGTGAACACTGAAGCTTTCTTT
CDR3aa: CASSFGRVNTEAFF
abundance: once
v_gene: TRBV27
j_gene: TRBJ1-1
d_gene: -

CDR3nt: TGTGCCATCAGTGAGACGACAGGGAATCAGCCCCAGCATTTT
CDR3aa: CAISETTGNQPQHF
abundance: -
v_gene: TRBV10-3
j_gene: TRBJ1-5
d_gene: TRBD1

CDR3nt: TGTGCCAGCATAGCGGGAGGGTCCCACGAGCAGTACTTC
CDR3aa: CASIAGGSHEQYF
abundance: -
v_gene: TRBV28
j_gene: TRBJ2-7
d_gene: TRBD2

CDR3nt: TGTGCCAGTAGGGGACAGTTAATGAACACTGAAGCTTTCTTT
CDR3aa: CASRGQLMNTEAFF
abundance: -
v_gene: TRBV19
j_gene: TRBJ1-1
d_gene: TRBD1

CDR3nt: TGTGCCAGCAGCCGGGACAGTTGGCGCTACACCTTC
CDR3aa: CASSRDSWRYTF
abundance: -
v_gene: TRBV12-3/TRBV12-4
j_gene: TRBJ1-2
d_gene: TRBD1